This T cell receptor beta chain derives from a study of blood T cells in healthy people across ages. Study-level points and caveats: Both naive CD4+ cell counts and diversity were greater in long-lived donors than in aged donors.

A second PCR, run for roughly 7 to 12 cycles, used a sample-barcoded 5' primer plus a J-beta primer mix. MiXCR, run by TCRdb on the 5' RACE reads, gives a single entry per CDR3 protein. The data show 850,000 to 1,000,000 distinct CDR3 sequences, with roughly 43% seen just once and around an eighth held by the top ten. This clonotype was counted at least ten times. Its specificity is unknown. Germline trimming cut 7 bases from V and 6 bases from J; bases unmatched to any gene: 10. CDR1 is DFQATT, CDR2 SNEGSKA, per germline (reference sequence). The CDR3 is 13 residues long. The sequence was collected from a young man in good health. This chain connects TRBV20-1 to TRBJ2-7; 9 positions agree with TRBD1. Specimen: blood. The CDR3 bases are TGCAGTGTCGAAAAGGACAGGGGCAGCGAGCAGTACTTC. It codes for CSVEKDRGSEQYF.